This entry lists 29 T cell receptor beta chains sequenced from one sample in a study of cytotoxic CD8 clonotypes in ibrutinib-treated CLL. Using immunoSEQ multiplex PCR, the repertoire was profiled, and TCRdb retains in-frame clones only, with some absent. The profile shows just over 200,000 clones, about four fifths of them singletons. The specimen comprised PBMCs, sampled after 12 months of ibrutinib treatment. The receptors come from a human donor with chronic lymphocytic leukemia.

This chain links TRBV6-1 with TRBJ1-3; D unresolved. Germline CDR1 reads MNHNS; CDR2 reads SASEGT. V lost 6 bases, J lost 0 bases, and 12 bases lay in between. The CDR3 is 15 residues long. Here the CDR3 reads CASSPRPDSGNTIYF. CDR3 in DNA: TGTGCCAGCAGCCCGAGGCCCGACTCTGGAAACACCATATATTTT.

V and J are TRBV5-1 and TRBJ2-5; D is undetermined. This CDR3 is built from 13 residues. Germline V lookup: CDR1 SGHRS, CDR2 YFSETQ. Trimming pared 0 bases from V and 5 bases from J, leaving 8 bases between. In DNA form, the CDR3 reads TGCGCCAGCAGCTTGGCCGGGTTTGAGACCCAGTACTTC. This sequence encodes CASSLAGFETQYF.

The chain combines TRBV9 with TRBJ1-5; TRBD1 aligns across 8 bases. Germline CDR1 SGDLS, CDR2 YYNGEE. Unmatched junction bases numbered 4, after V lost 4 bases and J lost 1 base. The CDR3 extends over 15 amino acids. This CDR3 reads CASSPGGWSNQPQHF. CDR3 coding DNA: TGTGCCAGCAGCCCAGGGGGCTGGAGCAATCAGCCCCAGCATTTT.

The DNA for the CDR3 is TGTGCCAGCAGTCCGACAGGGGAGAGGGAAAAACTGTTTTTT. Amino acid sequence: CASSPTGEREKLFF. The rearrangement joins TRBV5-6 to TRBJ1-4, with 8 positions matching TRBD1. The CDR3 is made up of 14 amino acids. Losses at the gene ends were 5 bases for V and 8 bases for J; bases not matched to a gene: 8. Germline V gene lookup returns CDR1 SGHDT and CDR2 YYEEEE.

This chain connects TRBV7-9 to TRBJ2-5, with 12 bases identical to TRBD2. The CDR3 totals 16 residues. V lost 5 bases to trimming and J lost 5 bases; unmatched junction nucleotides: 9. Germline V lookup: CDR1 SEHNR, CDR2 FQNEAQ (reference sequence). The CDR3 region is CASSPTSGRSWETQYF. The CDR3 DNA reads as TGTGCCAGCAGCCCGACTAGCGGGAGATCGTGGGAGACCCAGTACTTC.

This sequence joins TRBV9 and TRBJ2-5, with a possible D match to TRBD2 (6 bases). The CDR3 contains 21 residues. With 0 bases removed from V and 2 bases from J, the gap between germline ends came to 29 bases. Germline V gene data show CDR1 as SGDLS and CDR2 as YYNGEE. The CDR3 here is CASSVDGRWSGPDLTQETQYF. CDR3 nucleotides: TGTGCCAGCAGCGTAGATGGTAGGTGGAGCGGGCCCGACTTAACACAAGAGACCCAGTACTTC.

V gene TRBV6-5 combines with J gene TRBJ2-1; D is undetermined. Deletions cut 11 bases from V and 0 bases from J, with 14 bases between. The CDR3 has 14 residues. Germline assignment: CDR1 MNHEY and CDR2 SVGAGI. The CDR3 spells CAAGGWSSYNEQFF. The CDR3 region has the DNA TGTGCCGCCGGCGGTTGGAGCTCCTACAATGAGCAGTTCTTC.

V is TRBV7-6 and J is TRBJ2-7, with 7 bases that match TRBD2. CDR3 length: 14 amino acids. Germline V gives CDR1 SGHVS, CDR2 FNYEAQ. With V trimmed by 7 bases and J by 5 bases, 11 bases remained unmatched. Here the CDR3 reads CASTIGALADEQYF. The CDR3 region has the DNA TGTGCCAGCACCATCGGGGCGCTAGCGGACGAGCAGTACTTC.

The chain is built from TRBV4-1 and TRBJ1-1; the D is unclear. V was clipped by 1 base and J by 5 bases, with 14 bases between them. The CDR3 covers 15 residues. From germline, CDR1 is MGHRA and CDR2 YSYEKL. The CDR3 coding sequence is TGCGCCAGCAGCCAAGGGGCCGCAGGACGGACTGAAGCTTTCTTT. This sequence encodes CASSQGAAGRTEAFF.

This clone showed up just once. CDR3: CASSPSDSFLYGYTF. CDR3 sequence (DNA): TGTGCCAGCAGCCCAAGCGACAGTTTTCTCTATGGCTACACCTTC. The chain has TRBV27 and TRBJ1-2, with D perhaps TRBD1 (5 bases). CDR1 is MNHEY and CDR2 is SMNVEV in the germline V gene (reference sequence). V was shortened by 6 bases and J by 4 bases, with 18 bases between the two germline ends. The CDR3 runs 15 residues.

The V and J genes are TRBV5-1 and TRBJ2-7; D uncertain. The CDR3 runs 12 residues. Germline values: CDR1 SGHRS, CDR2 YFSETQ. The V gene lost 4 bases and the J gene lost 1 base, with 6 bases spanning the gap. DNA for the CDR3: TGCGCCAGCAGCGCCGGGTCCTACGAGCAGTACTTC. Its protein is CASSAGSYEQYF. The entire variable domain, with the rest obtained from reference TRBV5-1 and TRBJ2-7, is as follows: KAGVTQTPRYLIKTRGQQVTLSCSPISGHRSVSWYQQTPGQGLQFLFEYFSETQRNKGNFPGRFSGRQFSNSRSEMNVSTLELGDSALYLCASSAGSYEQYFGPGTRLTVT.

The chain combines TRBV19 with TRBJ1-1; D remains ambiguous. Germline loops: CDR1 LNHDA, CDR2 SQIVND (reference sequence). V was trimmed by 4 bases and J by 2 bases, leaving 14 bases between them. The CDR3 extends over 15 amino acids. CDR3 sequence (DNA): TGTGCCAGTAGTAGGATGGAAGGGTACAACACTGAAGCTTTCTTT. Its protein is CASSRMEGYNTEAFF. The whole variable domain, remainder taken from reference TRBV19 and TRBJ1-1, is DGGITQSPKYLFRKEGQNVTLSCEQNLNHDAMYWYRQDPGQGLRLIYYSQIVNDFQKGDIAEGYSVSREKKESFPLTVTSAQKNPTAFYLCASSRMEGYNTEAFFGQGTRLTVV.

The CDR3 sequence: CASSGRAFQETQYF. For the CDR3, the DNA is TGTGCCAGCAGCGGCCGGGCCTTCCAAGAGACCCAGTACTTC. The chain employs TRBV7-9 and TRBJ2-5; D not certain. This CDR3 comprises 14 residues. The germline V gene encodes CDR1 SEHNR and CDR2 FQNEAQ (reference sequence). Trimming pared 5 bases from V and 1 base from J, leaving 11 bases between. The complete variable domain, with remaining parts taken from reference TRBV7-9 and TRBJ2-5, reads DTGVSQNPRHKITKRGQNVTFRCDPISEHNRLYWYRQTLGQGPEFLTYFQNEAQLEKSRLLSDRFSAERPKGSFSTLEIQRTEQGDSAMYLCASSGRAFQETQYFGPGTRLLVL.

With respect to this clone: Other DNA sequences in this sample translate to the same CDR3. This chain connects TRBV5-1 to TRBJ2-3; 7 bases are a match to TRBD1. The V gene end was trimmed by 4 bases and the J gene end by 1 base; junction bases not matched to a gene: 3. The CDR3 has 14 residues. Germline values: CDR1 SGHRS, CDR2 YFSETQ. CDR3 amino acids: CASSTGQGTDTQYF. CDR3 nucleotides: TGCGCCAGCAGCACCGGACAGGGCACAGATACGCAGTATTTT.

This rearrangement joins TRBV6-1 to TRBJ2-2; possible D gene TRBD1, 5 bases. Deletions cut 9 bases from V and 3 bases from J, with 17 bases between. The CDR3 contains 15 residues. Germline assignment: CDR1 MNHNS and CDR2 SASEGT. Here the CDR3 reads CASRLGEGDTGELFF. The CDR3 DNA sequence: TGTGCCAGTAGATTAGGGGAAGGTGACACCGGGGAGCTGTTTTTT.

The chain couples TRBV7-9 to TRBJ2-5, with 7 bases identical to TRBD1. V gave up 1 base and J gave up 4 bases; unmatched junction bases: 9. The CDR3 has 16 amino acids. The germline gives CDR1 SEHNR, CDR2 FQNEAQ (reference sequence). CDR3 bases: TGTGCCAGCAGCTTAGATGGGACAGATTGGGCAGAGACCCAGTACTTC. Its translation: CASSLDGTDWAETQYF.

The CDR3 DNA reads as TGTGCCAGCAGCCCACGACTAGCGGGAGCCGATACGCAGTATTTT. It encodes CASSPRLAGADTQYF. This rearrangement joins TRBV9 to TRBJ2-3, with 12 bases that match TRBD2. The germline V gene encodes CDR1 SGDLS and CDR2 YYNGEE. The CDR3 length is 15 residues. V trimming: 4 bases; J trimming: 6 bases; junction bases outside the gene matches: 6.

This chain links TRBV5-1 with TRBJ2-1; tentative D call: TRBD1 (5 bases). Trimming removed 4 bases from V and 1 base from J, with 12 bases in between. The V gene's germline CDR1 is SGHRS and CDR2 YFSETQ. This CDR3 comprises 15 residues. For the CDR3, the DNA is TGCGCCAGCAGCGTGCAGGGTACGTCCTACAATGAGCAGTTCTTC. Its protein product is CASSVQGTSYNEQFF.

This clone was detected only once. The genes are TRBV6-4 and TRBJ1-1; unclear D gene. Germline CDR1 MRHNA, CDR2 SNTAGT. Trimming left V 0 bases short and J 3 bases short, with 2 bases between. The CDR3 sequence is 12 residues long. The CDR3 DNA reads as TGTGCCAGCAGTGACTCTCACACTGAAGCTTTCTTT. Its protein product is CASSDSHTEAFF.

The sample holds a few counts of this clone. This chain connects TRBV29-1 to TRBJ1-1; D is unresolved. Germline CDR1 and CDR2: SQVTM and ANQGSEA. CDR3 length equals 13 residues. Between the trimmed V and J ends, which lost 7 bases and 0 bases, there was a span of 12 bases. CDR3 DNA sequence: TGCAGCGCCGGACGGACCATGAACACTGAAGCTTTCTTT. Amino acids: CSAGRTMNTEAFF.

The chain combines TRBV5-8 with TRBJ1-6, with D maybe TRBD1 (5 bases). The CDR3 runs to 15 residues. CDR1 SGHTS and CDR2 YDEGEE come from the germline V gene. V was pared by 1 base and J by 9 bases, with 14 bases between. Here the CDR3 reads CASSLTLQGGSPLHF. CDR3 bases: TGTGCCAGCAGCTTGACTCTGCAGGGCGGTTCACCCCTCCACTTT.

The V gene is TRBV6-5, the J gene TRBJ1-5; TRBD1 aligns across 9 bases. CDR1 and CDR2 (germline): MNHEY, SVGAGI. The CDR3 runs 15 residues. J was trimmed by 0 bases and V by 5 bases; bases with no gene match: 2. CDR3 residues: CASSRDRDSNQPQHF. The CDR3 coding sequence is TGTGCCAGCAGTAGGGACAGGGATAGCAATCAGCCCCAGCATTTT.

The table lists this clone with a count of one. The chain recombines TRBV4-1 with TRBJ1-3; TRBD1 is a possible D gene (5 bases). The CDR3 spans 16 residues. Germline CDR1 and CDR2: MGHRA and YSYEKL. Trimming left V 1 base short and J 1 base short, with 11 bases between. CDR3 in amino acids: CASSQVSGYSGNTIYF. The CDR3 DNA reads TGCGCCAGCAGCCAAGTGTCAGGGTATTCTGGAAACACCATATATTTT.

CDR3 sequence: CAWSYFGQGRSPLHF. CDR3 nucleotides: TGTGCCTGGAGTTACTTCGGACAGGGGAGATCACCCCTCCACTTT. The chain joins TRBV30 to TRBJ1-6; TRBD1 matches at 9 bases. This CDR3 comprises 15 residues. The germline V gene has CDR1 GTSNPN and CDR2 SVGIG (reference sequence). J gave up 10 bases and V 2 bases, and 9 bases lay outside the gene matches.

V and J are TRBV11-2 and TRBJ2-3; perhaps D is TRBD1 or TRBD2 (5 bases each). The germline V gene has CDR1 SGHAT and CDR2 FQNNGV. Deletions cut 2 bases from V and 0 bases from J, with 12 bases between. This CDR3 spans 16 amino acids. Written as DNA, the CDR3 is TGTGCCAGCAGCTTAAAGCAGTGGGACAGCACAGATACGCAGTATTTT. Amino acid sequence: CASSLKQWDSTDTQYF.

This chain uses TRBV7-8 with TRBJ2-3, with a tentative D call TRBD2 (5 bases). V was clipped by 2 bases and J by 4 bases, with 19 bases between them. The germline V gene encodes CDR1 SGHVS and CDR2 FQNEAQ. This CDR3 region has 17 residues. The CDR3 sequence: CASSLLSIGIGSDTQYF. The CDR3 DNA follows: TGTGCCAGCAGCTTACTTAGTATCGGGATAGGGTCAGATACGCAGTATTTT. The variable domain in full, with the rest retrieved from reference TRBV7-8 and TRBJ2-3, is GAGVSQSPRYKVAKRGQDVALRCDPISGHVSLFWYQQALGQGPEFLTYFQNEAQLDKSGLPSDRFFAERPEGSVSTLKIQRTQQEDSAVYLCASSLLSIGIGSDTQYFGPGTRLTVL.

The rearrangement joins TRBV13 to TRBJ2-3, with 11 positions matching TRBD2. J was trimmed by 4 bases and V by 0 bases; bases with no gene match: 9. The CDR3 sequence is 18 residues long. Germline V gene data show CDR1 as PRHDT and CDR2 as FYEKMQ (reference sequence). The DNA for the CDR3 is TGTGCCAGCAGCTTAGGGGGACTAGCGGTTCAGCAGGCAGATACGCAGTATTTT. Its protein product is CASSLGGLAVQQADTQYF. Looking up the rest from reference TRBV13 and TRBJ2-3 gives the full variable domain: AAGVIQSPRHLIKEKRETATLKCYPIPRHDTVYWYQQGPGQDPQFLISFYEKMQSDKGSIPDRFSAQQFSDYHSELNMSSLELGDSALYFCASSLGGLAVQQADTQYFGPGTRLTVL.

This clone was seen a few times. This sequence joins TRBV4-1 and TRBJ2-5; D remains unclear. Trimming removed 2 bases at V and 4 bases at J, with 5 bases between. The CDR3 totals 12 residues. Germline CDR1 MGHRA, CDR2 YSYEKL. CDR3 in DNA: TGCGCCAGCAGCCAAAGGCCAGAGACCCAGTACTTC. Encoded protein: CASSQRPETQYF.

The chain links TRBV7-6 to TRBJ2-1, with TRBD2 as a possible D gene (6 bases). The CDR3 contains 13 residues. Germline CDR1 SGHVS, CDR2 FNYEAQ. V was shortened by 3 bases and J by 12 bases, with 15 bases between the two germline ends. The CDR3 DNA sequence: TGTGCCAGCAGCTTCGGCGGGGAAAGTTGGCAGTTCTTC. This encodes CASSFGGESWQFF.